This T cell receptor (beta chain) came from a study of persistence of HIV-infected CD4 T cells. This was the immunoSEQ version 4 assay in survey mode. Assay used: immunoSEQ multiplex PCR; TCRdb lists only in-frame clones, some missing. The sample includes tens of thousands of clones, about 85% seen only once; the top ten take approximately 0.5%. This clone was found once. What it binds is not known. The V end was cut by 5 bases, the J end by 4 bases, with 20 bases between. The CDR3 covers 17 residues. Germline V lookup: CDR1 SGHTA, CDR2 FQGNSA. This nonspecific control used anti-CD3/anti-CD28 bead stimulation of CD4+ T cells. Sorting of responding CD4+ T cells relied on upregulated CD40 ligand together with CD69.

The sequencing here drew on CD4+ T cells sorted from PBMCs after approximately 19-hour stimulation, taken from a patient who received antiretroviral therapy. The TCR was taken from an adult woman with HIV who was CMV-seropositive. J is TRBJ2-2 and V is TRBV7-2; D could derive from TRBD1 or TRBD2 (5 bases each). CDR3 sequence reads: CASSGAGTLIVTGELFF. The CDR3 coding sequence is TGTGCCAGCAGCGGAGCCGGGACCCTAATAGTCACCGGGGAGCTGTTTTTT.